This passage covers 14 T cell receptor beta chains from one sample sequenced in a study of human T cells and chemical hapten exposure. TCRdb processed the RACE reads anew with MiXCR; each CDR3 protein has one entry. The table lists 180,000 or so distinct CDR3 sequences, 13% to 15% of them singletons, with 1.7% in the top ten. Stated time point: patch test 1, 2 weeks after DPC sensitization. Treatment noted: therapeutic diphenylcyclopropenone sensitization with weekly scalp DPC. Sequencing was performed on whole blood, taken in connection with sensitization to the hapten diphenylcyclopropenone (DPC). Source of these receptors: a woman aged 30 to 39 with alopecia areata. Some clones in this sample may be carry-over from other donors' samples.

This clonotype was counted a few times. The V and J genes are TRBV29-1 and TRBJ2-6; D is uncertain. Trimming cost V 8 bases and J 4 bases, with 12 bases left between them. Germline-derived CDR1 and CDR2 are SQVTM and ANQGSEA. This CDR3 spans 13 amino acids. The CDR3 is CSIVVTGANVLTF. In DNA form, the CDR3 reads TGCAGCATTGTCGTTACGGGGGCCAACGTCCTGACTTTC.

This chain uses TRBV28 with TRBJ2-3; D is ambiguous. CDR3 size: 12 residues. The germline V gene has CDR1 MDHEN and CDR2 SYDVKM. Trimming removed 6 bases from V and 8 bases from J, with 12 bases in between. The CDR3 spells CASSLLGVTQYF. The DNA of the CDR3 is TGTGCCAGCAGCCTCCTTGGTGTTACGCAGTATTTT.

The chain employs TRBV11-3 and TRBJ2-7; tentatively, D is TRBD2 (6 bases). CDR3 length: 15 residues. Trimming pared 1 base from V and 2 bases from J, leaving 12 bases between. Looked up from germline, CDR1 is SGHNT and CDR2 is YENEEA. The CDR3: CASSLAAGPTYEQYF. The CDR3 DNA is TGTGCCAGCAGCTTAGCGGCGGGACCTACCTACGAGCAGTACTTC.

J is TRBJ2-1 and V is TRBV4-2; no clear D. The germline gives CDR1 LGHNA, CDR2 YNFKEQ. Trimming shortened V by 0 bases and J by 5 bases, and 11 bases separated the two germline ends. The CDR3 has 15 residues. CDR3 in DNA: TGTGCCAGCAGCCAAGATTGGAAACTCAACAATGAGCAGTTCTTC. Its translation: CASSQDWKLNNEQFF.

V usage is TRBV14 and J usage is TRBJ2-5; 9 bases map to TRBD2. This CDR3 has 13 amino acids. Per germline, CDR1 SGHDN and CDR2 FVKESK. The V gene end was trimmed by 3 bases and the J gene end by 9 bases; junction bases not matched to a gene: 5. The CDR3 DNA follows: TGTGCCAGCAGCCACTTAGCGGGAGCGTCCCAGTACTTC. This translates into CASSHLAGASQYF.

This clonotype was recorded a few times. The V and J genes are TRBV6-5 and TRBJ1-6; 7 nucleotides agree with TRBD1. V lost 2 bases to trimming and J lost 2 bases; unmatched junction nucleotides: 6. Germline-derived CDR1 and CDR2 are MNHEY and SVGAGI. This CDR3 is 17 amino acids long. CDR3 sequence: CASSYESGTAYNSPLHF. The CDR3 DNA is TGTGCCAGCAGTTACGAATCCGGGACAGCCTATAATTCACCCCTCCACTTT.

The chain carries TRBV30 and TRBJ2-7, with D tentatively TRBD2 (5 bases). The V end was cut by 2 bases, the J end by 3 bases, with 8 bases between. CDR3 size: 12 residues. CDR1 and CDR2 (germline): GTSNPN, SVGIG (reference sequence). The CDR3 here is CAWSNRGYEQYF. DNA for the CDR3: TGTGCCTGGAGTAACCGGGGCTACGAGCAGTACTTC.

The V and J genes are TRBV6-2 or TRBV6-3 and TRBJ1-5; unclear D gene. V was trimmed by 7 bases and J by 4 bases, leaving 8 bases between them. Germline assignment: CDR1 MNHEY and CDR2 SVGEGT. The CDR3 consists of 12 residues. CDR3 protein: CASKVGNQPQHF. CDR3 coding DNA: TGTGCCAGCAAGGTGGGTAATCAGCCCCAGCATTTT.

This clonotype came up many times. The gene calls are TRBV13 and TRBJ2-1; possible D gene TRBD2, 6 bases. The CDR3 spans 14 residues. Germline lookup yields CDR1 PRHDT and CDR2 FYEKMQ (reference sequence). Deletions cut 1 base from V and 4 bases from J, with 8 bases between. The CDR3 sequence: CASSLAGTYNEQFF. CDR3 in DNA: TGTGCCAGCAGCTTAGCCGGGACTTACAATGAGCAGTTCTTC.

The rearrangement uses TRBV18 and TRBJ1-3; D perhaps matches TRBD1 (5 bases). V lost 8 bases and J lost 0, with 14 bases in between. Per germline, CDR1 KGHSH and CDR2 LQKENI. This CDR3 has 15 residues. CDR3 amino acids: CASPETGNSGNTIYF. Written as DNA, the CDR3 is TGTGCCAGCCCGGAAACAGGCAACTCTGGAAACACCATATATTTT.

A few counts support this clonotype. V is TRBV4-3 and J is TRBJ1-2; D ambiguous. The CDR3 runs 14 residues. V lost 0 bases to trimming and J lost 4 bases, with 9 bases between them. Germline-derived CDR1 and CDR2 are LGHNA and YSLEER. This CDR3 is CASSQDRSSYGYTF. In DNA, the CDR3 is TGCGCCAGCAGCCAAGATCGATCCAGCTATGGCTACACCTTC.

This clonotype has more than one count but fewer than ten. V gene TRBV7-2 combines with J gene TRBJ1-4; tentatively, D is TRBD1 (6 bases). The CDR3 has 15 residues. Germline assignment: CDR1 SGHTA and CDR2 FQGNSA. The V end was cut by 5 bases, the J end by 3 bases, with 13 bases between. CDR3 sequence (DNA): TGTGCCAGCAGCCCCCAGACAGGAGCTAATGAAAAACTGTTTTTT. Protein product: CASSPQTGANEKLFF.

The chain uses TRBV7-9 and TRBJ1-4, with a possible D match to TRBD1 (6 bases). The CDR3 is 14 amino acids. V lost 5 bases and J lost 7, with 14 bases in between. Germline-derived CDR1 and CDR2 are SEHNR and FQNEAQ (reference sequence). CDR3 in DNA: TGTGCCAGCAGCCGCTTCGGGGGCGGTGAAAAACTGTTTTTT. This gives the protein CASSRFGGGEKLFF.

Concerning this clonotype: This may stem from a read error, because a much larger clone lies one nucleotide away. The V call is TRBV30, the J call TRBJ2-2; possible D gene TRBD2, 7 bases. The CDR3 contains 15 residues. Germline V gives CDR1 GTSNPN, CDR2 SVGIG (reference sequence). Here the CDR3 DNA reads TGTGCCTCCCTACACGGACGGGGGGACACCGGGGTGCTGTTTTTT. Translation gives CASLHGRGDTGVLFF.